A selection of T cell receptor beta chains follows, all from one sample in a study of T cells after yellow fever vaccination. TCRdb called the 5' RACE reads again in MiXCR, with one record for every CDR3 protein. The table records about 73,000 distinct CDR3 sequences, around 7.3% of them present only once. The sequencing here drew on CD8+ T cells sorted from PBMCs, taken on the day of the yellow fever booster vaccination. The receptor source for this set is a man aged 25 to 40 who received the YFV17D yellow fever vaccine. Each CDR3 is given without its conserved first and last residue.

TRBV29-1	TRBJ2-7	SAVTGQSDEQY
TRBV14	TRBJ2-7	ASSAGTGLYEQY
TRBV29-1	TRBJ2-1	SVDQIPTYNEQF
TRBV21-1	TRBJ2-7	ASSTGKGTISYEQY
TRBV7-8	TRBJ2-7	ASSSGGTSYEQY
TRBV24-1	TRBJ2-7	ATSDLPVRFLNWEQY
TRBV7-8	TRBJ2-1	ASTPAGNEQF
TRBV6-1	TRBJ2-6	ASSPGNSGANVLT
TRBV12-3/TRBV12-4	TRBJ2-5	ASRDGTSSQETQY
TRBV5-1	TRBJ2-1	ASSLESGQGFDEQF
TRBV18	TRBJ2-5	ASSPLVQSGETQY
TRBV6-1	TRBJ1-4	ASSQSRADEKLF
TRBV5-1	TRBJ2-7	ASGAGPTYEQY
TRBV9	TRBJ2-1	ASSVEGDPYNEQF
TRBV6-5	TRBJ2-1	ASSYWGLASEQF
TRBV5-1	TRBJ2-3	ASSLAGHSTDTQY
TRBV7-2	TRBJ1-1	ASSLGGWGTEAF
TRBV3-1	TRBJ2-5	ATSQDLRGRVQETQY
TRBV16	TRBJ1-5	ASSQFAGGGQPQH
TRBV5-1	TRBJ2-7	ATSSHEQY
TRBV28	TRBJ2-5	ASSLRLAGSQETQY
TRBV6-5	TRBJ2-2	ASKSLTGGAVGQYTGELF
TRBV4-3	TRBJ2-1	ASSQEMGDNEQF
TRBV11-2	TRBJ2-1	ASLGGSYNEQF
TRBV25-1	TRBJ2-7	ASRRGLEQY
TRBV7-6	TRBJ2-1	ASSLSPGGPYNEQF
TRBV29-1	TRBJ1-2	SVPWYTAFAYGYT
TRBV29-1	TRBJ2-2	SVLVGPGELF
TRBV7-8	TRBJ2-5	ASSALNRGWRETQY
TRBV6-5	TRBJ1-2	ASSFPPLANYGYT
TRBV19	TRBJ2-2	ADKNGLAHTGELF
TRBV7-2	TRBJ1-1	ASSTFGGNTEAF
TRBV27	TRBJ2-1	ASSPNTGTAYNEQF
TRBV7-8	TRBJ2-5	ASSIHAYQETQY
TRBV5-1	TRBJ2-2	ASSSSGRGDTGELF
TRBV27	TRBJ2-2	ASSLYAGLAGATGELF
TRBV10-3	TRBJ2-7	AISSIPGLDSYEQY
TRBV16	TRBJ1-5	ASSQNNQPQH
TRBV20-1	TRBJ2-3	SAGTSGSDTQY
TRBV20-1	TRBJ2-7	SAGNQTSAYEQY
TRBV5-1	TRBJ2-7	ASSLTGSSYEQY
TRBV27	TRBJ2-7	ASTHAGEQY
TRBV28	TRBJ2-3	ASSLAGAPDTQY
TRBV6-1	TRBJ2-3	ASSAWALAGGRTDTQY
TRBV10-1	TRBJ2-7	ASSESCWSAPDYEQY
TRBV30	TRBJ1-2	AWSAGAFYGYT
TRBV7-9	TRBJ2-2	ASSPDGLAGTGELF
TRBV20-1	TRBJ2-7	SAPGPSYEQY
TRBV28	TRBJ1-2	ASSFYRDYGYT
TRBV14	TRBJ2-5	ASSLTGTGGTQY
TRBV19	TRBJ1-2	ASSPPETYYGYT
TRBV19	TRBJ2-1	ASSTAAGSYNEQF
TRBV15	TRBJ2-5	ATSTVGKETQY
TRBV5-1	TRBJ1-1	ASSPGGEYTEAF
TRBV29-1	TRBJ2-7	SVEGGEDRDHYEQY
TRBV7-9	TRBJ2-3	ASSFSRGWGDTQY
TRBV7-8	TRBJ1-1	ASSLGADHTEAF
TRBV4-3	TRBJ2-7	ASSDVPNSYEQY
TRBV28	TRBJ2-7	ASSEGLPSYEQY
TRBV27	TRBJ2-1	ASSERQEPPMHEQF